The 8 T cell receptor beta chains below come from one sample, sequenced in a study of blood T cell repertoires in COVID-19 (dated by TCRdb to the early 2020s). Libraries were prepared through the immunoSEQ multiplex PCR assay. TCRdb provides this immuneACCESS table in a form limited to in-frame rearrangements. Some clones are lacking; in checked studies, under half of them reflect an unresolved V gene, and why the rest are absent is not known. This sample has about 32,000 clones in its table, and 80% to 95% of those were observed once. Of the sample, approximately 0.88% is held by the ten largest clones. What was sequenced was peripheral blood. The source of these receptors is a male donor with active COVID-19.

The chain links TRBV2 to TRBJ1-1; 9 nucleotides agree with TRBD1. CDR3 length equals 15 residues. From germline, CDR1 is SNHLY and CDR2 FYNNEI. V shed 6 bases and J 4 bases; nucleotides not matched to a gene: 9. CDR3 amino acids: CASSATGTGFTEAFF. The CDR3 nucleotides are TGTGCCAGCAGCGCCACCGGGACAGGGTTCACTGAAGCTTTCTTT.

This sequence joins TRBV7-6 and TRBJ2-7; perhaps TRBD1 as D (6 bases). CDR3 length: 14 amino acids. Trimming shortened V by 5 bases and J by 5 bases, and 16 bases separated the two germline ends. Germline V lookup: CDR1 SGHVS, CDR2 FNYEAQ. CDR3 amino acids: CASSLRQVSDEQYF. The CDR3 DNA is TGTGCCAGCAGCCTACGACAGGTTTCGGACGAGCAGTACTTC.

The CDR3: CASSPTVDSNQPQHF. In DNA, the CDR3 is TGTGCCAGCAGTCCTACAGTAGATAGCAATCAGCCCCAGCATTTT. The chain has TRBV6-5 and TRBJ1-5; D is unresolved. Germline CDR1 and CDR2: MNHEY and SVGAGI. Trimming took off 5 bases at V and 0 bases at J, with 11 bases between the two ends. This CDR3 is 15 amino acids long.

This clone was picked up one time. This chain uses TRBV7-2 with TRBJ2-7; D unclear. The CDR3 is made up of 11 amino acids. V lost 2 bases and J lost 3, with 2 bases in between. Germline loops: CDR1 SGHTA, CDR2 FQGNSA. The CDR3 spells CASSLYYEQYF. As DNA, the CDR3 is TGTGCCAGCAGCTTATACTACGAGCAGTACTTC.

The V and J genes are TRBV10-3 and TRBJ2-7; possible D gene TRBD2, 5 bases. Looked up from germline, CDR1 is ENHRY and CDR2 is SYGVKD. The CDR3 sequence is 13 residues long. V was cut by 2 bases and J by 4 bases, with 9 bases left in between. The CDR3 sequence: CAISEREIYEQYF. The CDR3 nucleotides are TGTGCCATCAGTGAGAGGGAGATTTACGAGCAGTACTTC.

The rearrangement links TRBV6-4 to TRBJ2-4, with 7 bases fitting TRBD2. J was trimmed by 3 bases and V by 11 bases; bases with no gene match: 7. The CDR3 contains 13 residues. CDR1 and CDR2 (germline): MRHNA, SNTAGT. CDR3 bases: TGTGCCCCCGGCAAGCGGGGCAAAAACATTCAGTACTTC. This sequence encodes CAPGKRGKNIQYF.

V usage is TRBV27 and J usage is TRBJ2-5, with no clear D. The germline gives CDR1 MNHEY, CDR2 SMNVEV (reference sequence). This CDR3 contains 14 residues. Trimming took off 5 bases at V and 2 bases at J, with 12 bases between the two ends. The CDR3 sequence is CASSPLTLQETQYF. Here the CDR3 DNA reads TGTGCCAGCAGTCCATTGACACTGCAAGAGACCCAGTACTTC.

The chain links TRBV12-3 or TRBV12-4 to TRBJ1-1, with a weak D call TRBD1 (5 bases). Trimming took 11 bases from V and 0 from J, leaving 13 bases between them. The CDR3 length is 13 residues. For the CDR3, the DNA is TGTGCCGGTCGACAGTCAATGAACACTGAAGCTTTCTTT. Amino acids: CAGRQSMNTEAFF.